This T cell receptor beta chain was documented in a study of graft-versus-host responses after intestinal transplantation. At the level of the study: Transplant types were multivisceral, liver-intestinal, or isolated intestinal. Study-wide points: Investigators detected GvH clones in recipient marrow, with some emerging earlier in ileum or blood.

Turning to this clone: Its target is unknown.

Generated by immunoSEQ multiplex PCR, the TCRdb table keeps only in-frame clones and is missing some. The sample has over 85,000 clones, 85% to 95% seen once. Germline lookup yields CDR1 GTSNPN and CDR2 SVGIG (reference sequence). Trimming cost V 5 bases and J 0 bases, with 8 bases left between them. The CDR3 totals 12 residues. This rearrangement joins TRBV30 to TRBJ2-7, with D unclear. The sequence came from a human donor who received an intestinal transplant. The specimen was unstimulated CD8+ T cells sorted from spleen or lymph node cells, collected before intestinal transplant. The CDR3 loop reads CAWETVSYEQYF. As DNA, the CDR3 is TGTGCCTGGGAAACAGTCTCCTACGAGCAGTACTTC.